These T cell receptor beta chains were read from a single sample in a study of T cell clonotyping in hematopoietic cell transplantation. The assay was immunoSEQ multiplex PCR, and TCRdb's table has in-frame clones only and misses some. In the table there are about 8,000 clones, roughly 94% of which are singletons. The sequences come from peripheral blood mononuclear cells, collected 30 days after allogeneic stem cell transplant. The receptor source for this set is a male patient over 55 who had an allogeneic stem cell transplant from an unrelated donor, so T cells may come from the graft donor. Some clones in this sample may be carry-over from other donors' samples. Both conserved end residues are part of each CDR3. Each record gives: J gene, V gene, clone size, D gene, CDR3 DNA, CDR3 protein. A D gene is named only where the DNA matches it firmly. Clone size is given for some rows only: seen once, a few or many times, or a class if the clone is expanded.

j_call: TRBJ2-3
v_call: TRBV7-9
clone_size: -
d_call: TRBD2
cdr3_nt: TGTGCCAGCAGCCCGGGACTAGCCCCAAGCACAGATACGCAGTATTTT
cdr3_aa: CASSPGLAPSTDTQYF

j_call: TRBJ1-2
v_call: TRBV5-4
clone_size: few
d_call: -
cdr3_nt: TGTGCCATCACAGGGCCGTCAAACTATGGCTACACCTTC
cdr3_aa: CAITGPSNYGYTF

j_call: TRBJ1-4
v_call: TRBV28
clone_size: once
d_call: -
cdr3_nt: TGTGCCAGCAGTTTGGCGACCTCCTCCGTAGAAAAACTGTTTTTT
cdr3_aa: CASSLATSSVEKLFF

j_call: TRBJ1-5
v_call: TRBV7-6
clone_size: -
d_call: -
cdr3_nt: TGTGCCAGCAGCTTAGGGAACGGGCACAATCAGCCCCAGCATTTT
cdr3_aa: CASSLGNGHNQPQHF

j_call: TRBJ2-5
v_call: TRBV7-9
clone_size: -
d_call: -
cdr3_nt: TGTGCCAGCAGCTTAGGGGCAGTAGGAAGTGGGGAGACCCAGTACTTC
cdr3_aa: CASSLGAVGSGETQYF

j_call: TRBJ1-2
v_call: TRBV19
clone_size: -
d_call: -
cdr3_nt: TGTGCCAGTAGTATACGCCGGGACAAAGCGGCCTATGGCTACACCTTC
cdr3_aa: CASSIRRDKAAYGYTF

j_call: TRBJ2-3
v_call: TRBV4-2
clone_size: -
d_call: -
cdr3_nt: TGTGCCAGCAGCCAAGTTGCAGGAAGCACAGATACGCAGTATTTT
cdr3_aa: CASSQVAGSTDTQYF

j_call: TRBJ2-1
v_call: TRBV6-6
clone_size: -
d_call: -
cdr3_nt: TGTGCCAGCCAAGTTGGCAATGAGCAGTTCTTC
cdr3_aa: CASQVGNEQFF

j_call: TRBJ1-1
v_call: TRBV7-2
clone_size: -
d_call: -
cdr3_nt: TGTGCCAGCAGCTTAACAGGGAGTTGGGAGACTGAAGCTTTCTTT
cdr3_aa: CASSLTGSWETEAFF

j_call: TRBJ1-2
v_call: TRBV28
clone_size: -
d_call: TRBD1
cdr3_nt: TGTGCCAGCACTCTAACGCTTGGGGACAGCGGACTAGGGGGCTACACCTTC
cdr3_aa: CASTLTLGDSGLGGYTF

j_call: TRBJ2-4
v_call: TRBV19
clone_size: once
d_call: TRBD1
cdr3_nt: TGTGCCAGTAGCCTTACTTCCGGGACAGGGGGAAACATTCAGTACTTC
cdr3_aa: CASSLTSGTGGNIQYF

j_call: TRBJ2-2
v_call: TRBV11-2
clone_size: -
d_call: -
cdr3_nt: TGTGCCAGCAGCTTTGGCGTAATGTGGGAGCTGTTTTTT
cdr3_aa: CASSFGVMWELFF

j_call: TRBJ1-2
v_call: TRBV5-1
clone_size: -
d_call: TRBD1
cdr3_nt: TGCGCCAGCAGAATCCGGACAGGGCGAGAGGACTATGGCTACACCTTC
cdr3_aa: CASRIRTGREDYGYTF